The clone carrying this TCR beta chain showed up just once. The antigen is undetermined. Germline CDR1 is MNHNY and CDR2 is SVGAGI (reference sequence). This CDR3 contains 15 residues. Trimming stripped 2 bases from V and 5 bases from J, with 13 bases between. These data come from a study of T cell clonotyping in hematopoietic cell transplantation. Clones were sequenced by immunoSEQ multiplex PCR, and TCRdb holds only the in-frame ones, with some missing. The repertoire includes roughly 4,500 clones, around 85% of them detected once, and about 20% sits in the top ten. Notes on the study in general: CD4 and CD8 repertoire contributions could not be separated without sorting.

The chain joins TRBV6-6 to TRBJ2-1; tentative D call: TRBD1 (6 bases). The sequence derives from a male patient aged 55 to 69 who had an allogeneic stem cell transplant from an unrelated donor, so T cells may come from the graft donor. Some clones in this sample may be carry-over from other donors' samples. This specimen was peripheral blood mononuclear cells, taken 180 days after allogeneic stem cell transplant. This CDR3 reads CASSYPRTADNEQFF. DNA of the CDR3: TGTGCCAGCAGTTACCCGAGGACAGCCGACAATGAGCAGTTCTTC.